The 18 T cell receptor beta chains presented below share a single source sample, sequenced in a study of T-cell reconstitution after alpha-beta-depleted transplantation in children. Unique molecular identifiers featured in how the TCRbeta library was prepared. MiXCR was run by TCRdb on the PCR reads, yielding one entry per CDR3 protein. The sample holds roughly 350,000 distinct CDR3 sequences, around 16% seen once. This specimen was PBMCs, mostly from graft donor cells, taken 360 days after TCRalphabeta/CD19-depleted stem cell transplant. The origin of the receptors is a male patient between 2 and 15 years old who had a stem cell transplant for acute lymphoblastic leukemia, so the T cells may come from the graft donor.

This clonotype was detected a few times. This sequence joins TRBV12-3 or TRBV12-4 and TRBJ2-2; TRBD2 is a possible D gene (7 bases). The V end was cut by 6 bases, the J end by 2 bases, with 13 bases between. This CDR3 has 15 residues. In nucleotides, the CDR3 is TGTGCCAGCAGCGCGGGGGCACTCAACACCGGGGAGCTGTTTTTT. It yields the protein CASSAGALNTGELFF.

This clonotype came up a few times. The CDR3 nucleotides read TGTGCCAGCAGCGCCCGCATAAAGCGAGATGGAGATACGCAGTATTTT. The encoded protein is CASSARIKRDGDTQYF. The chain uses TRBV7-2 and TRBJ2-3; no reliable D call. Trimming stripped 5 bases from V and 5 bases from J, with 20 bases between. CDR1 is SGHTA, CDR2 FQGNSA, per germline. CDR3 length: 16 amino acids.

The rearrangement links TRBV20-1 to TRBJ2-2; D remains ambiguous. The V and J ends lost 0 bases and 4 bases respectively, with 9 bases between them. This CDR3 is 14 amino acids long. Germline assignment: CDR1 DFQATT and CDR2 SNEGSKA (reference sequence). In nucleotides, the CDR3 is TGCAGTGCTAGAGATCTTCCGGGCACCGGGGAGCTGTTTTTT. Protein sequence: CSARDLPGTGELFF.

The genes are TRBV7-9 and TRBJ2-5; D is perhaps TRBD2 (5 bases). From germline, CDR1 is SEHNR and CDR2 FQNEAQ (reference sequence). Deletions cut 1 base from V and 3 bases from J, with 12 bases between. The length of the CDR3 is 15 residues. This CDR3 is CASSLGITGEETQYF. The CDR3, as DNA: TGTGCCAGCAGCTTAGGGATAACCGGGGAAGAGACCCAGTACTTC.

This clonotype turned up a few times. The gene calls are TRBV5-5 and TRBJ2-6; D is undetermined. Trimming pared 0 bases from V and 0 bases from J, leaving 7 bases between. The germline gives CDR1 SGHKS, CDR2 YYEKEE (reference sequence). The CDR3 totals 16 residues. This CDR3 is CASSLVQRSGANVLTF. The CDR3 DNA reads as TGTGCCAGCAGCTTGGTCCAGCGCTCTGGGGCCAACGTCCTGACTTTC.

This clonotype has at least ten counts. This chain connects TRBV5-1 to TRBJ2-3; 10 bases are shared with TRBD2. Germline V lookup: CDR1 SGHRS, CDR2 YFSETQ. The CDR3 runs to 15 residues. V lost 0 bases and J lost 4; bases outside the gene matches: 2. DNA of the CDR3: TGCGCCAGCAGCTTGGGACTAGCGGGCGCAGATACGCAGTATTTT. This gives the protein CASSLGLAGADTQYF.

This clonotype has more than one count but fewer than ten. The chain has TRBV28 and TRBJ1-2; D is uncertain. The CDR3 is 14 residues long. Trimming left V 4 bases short and J 3 bases short, with 12 bases between. Germline V gene sequence: CDR1 MDHEN, CDR2 SYDVKM. The CDR3, as DNA: TGTGCCAGCAGTTCGAGGTGGGAGGACTATGGCTACACCTTC. Amino acid sequence: CASSSRWEDYGYTF.

CDR3 DNA sequence: TGTGCCAGCAGCCAAAATTTACCGGGAGGATGGGGTTTGGCAGATACGCAGTATTTT. Encoded protein: CASSQNLPGGWGLADTQYF. The chain uses TRBV3-1 and TRBJ2-3, with TRBD2 identical over 7 bases. The CDR3 runs to 19 residues. Germline V lookup: CDR1 LGHDT, CDR2 YNNKEL (reference sequence). Trimming removed 2 bases from V and 4 bases from J; junction bases left unmatched: 18.

This clonotype was recorded at least ten times. The chain combines TRBV10-3 with TRBJ2-3; 9 nucleotides match TRBD2. CDR3 size: 13 residues. Germline assignment: CDR1 ENHRY and CDR2 SYGVKD. V trimming: 7 bases; J trimming: 3 bases; junction bases outside the gene matches: 2. The CDR3 spells CAIKAGGTDTQYF. The CDR3 coding sequence is TGTGCCATCAAAGCGGGAGGTACAGATACGCAGTATTTT.

The chain is built from TRBV6-5 and TRBJ2-3; the match to TRBD1 covers 11 bases. With 2 bases clipped from V and 2 bases from J, the junction kept 3 bases outside the gene matches. The V gene's germline CDR1 is MNHEY and CDR2 SVGAGI. The CDR3 sequence is 16 residues long. The DNA of the CDR3 is TGTGCCAGCAGTTACGGGACAGGGGGGCTCACAGATACGCAGTATTTT. This encodes CASSYGTGGLTDTQYF.

Remarks on this clonotype: Just one base apart from a much larger clone, this may be a read error. The gene calls are TRBV5-1 and TRBJ2-7; D is uncertain. The CDR3 is 14 residues long. The germline gives CDR1 SGHRS, CDR2 YFSETQ. CDR3 in amino acids: CASSLSGSFYEQHF. CDR3 DNA sequence: TGCGCCAGCAGCTTGTCCGGTAGCTTCTACGAGCAGCACTTC. The full variable domain, its missing parts supplied by reference TRBV5-1 and TRBJ2-7, is KAGVTQTPRYLIKTRGQQVTLSCSPISGHRSVSWYQQTPGQGLQFLFEYFSETQRNKGNFPGRFSGRQFSNSRSEMNVSTLELGDSALYLCASSLSGSFYEQHFGPGTRLTVT.

This clonotype was detected a few times. The rearrangement uses TRBV4-3 and TRBJ1-5; D gene ambiguous. Trimming shortened V by 0 bases and J by 5 bases, and 26 bases separated the two germline ends. Per germline, CDR1 LGHNA and CDR2 YSLEER. The CDR3 spans 20 residues. In DNA, the CDR3 is TGCGCCAGCAGCCAAGACCCGGCCGCGCTGGACCGTCACGACCATCAGCCCCAGCATTTT. Its protein is CASSQDPAALDRHDHQPQHF.

The DNA of the CDR3 is TGTGCCAGCAGCTTGTCCGGGCCCACCGGGGAGCTGTTTTTT. Amino acid sequence: CASSLSGPTGELFF. V and J are TRBV7-2 and TRBJ2-2; D gene unclear. The CDR3 covers 14 residues. Per germline, CDR1 SGHTA and CDR2 FQGNSA. V was pared by 3 bases and J by 4 bases, with 9 bases between.

This clonotype was counted only a few times. This rearrangement joins TRBV30 to TRBJ2-2; 8 bases fit TRBD2. The CDR3 spans 15 residues. The germline V gene encodes CDR1 GTSNPN and CDR2 SVGIG (reference sequence). V was clipped by 2 bases and J by 9 bases; unmatched bases: 11. The CDR3 bases are TGTGCCTGGAGTTCTCCCGGGACTAGAAGTAGGGAGCTGTTTTTT. Protein product: CAWSSPGTRSRELFF.

The sample holds a few counts of this clonotype. This rearrangement joins TRBV30 to TRBJ2-7, with TRBD1 matching over 7 bases. Germline CDR1 and CDR2: GTSNPN and SVGIG (reference sequence). The CDR3 is 15 residues long. The ends lost 4 bases at V and 3 bases at J; junction bases unmatched: 12. The CDR3 loop is CAWMARDSAFYEQYF. CDR3 in DNA: TGTGCCTGGATGGCCCGGGACAGTGCTTTCTACGAGCAGTACTTC. Variable domain in full (rest from reference TRBV30 and TRBJ2-7): SQTIHQWPATLVQPVGSPLSLECTVEGTSNPNLYWYRQAAGRGLQLLFYSVGIGQISSEVPQNLSASRPQDRQFILSSKKLLLSDSGFYLCAWMARDSAFYEQYFGPGTRLTVT.

J is TRBJ2-2 and V is TRBV5-6; D possibly corresponds to TRBD1 (6 bases). The germline gives CDR1 SGHDT, CDR2 YYEEEE. The V end was cut by 1 base, the J end by 10 bases, with 11 bases between. CDR3 length: 13 amino acids. As DNA, the CDR3 is TGTGCCAGCAGCTTGACAGGGCTGGCGGAGCTGTTTTTT. It codes for CASSLTGLAELFF.

This clonotype was picked up a small number of times. V and J are TRBV19 and TRBJ1-5; 7 positions match TRBD1. This CDR3 comprises 17 residues. The V and J ends lost 4 bases and 3 bases, in that order; junction bases with no gene match: 12. Germline V gene sequence: CDR1 LNHDA, CDR2 SQIVND (reference sequence). The CDR3: CASSKGAGQVTNQPQHF. DNA for the CDR3: TGTGCCAGTAGTAAAGGGGCCGGACAGGTGACCAATCAGCCCCAGCATTTT.

This clonotype appeared many times. This CDR3 is CASSRRNSGLTQETQYF. In DNA form, the CDR3 reads TGCGCCAGCAGCCGCCGAAATAGCGGCCTAACCCAAGAGACCCAGTACTTC. This chain connects TRBV5-1 to TRBJ2-5, with TRBD2 as a possible D gene (6 bases). Trimming pared 4 bases from V and 1 base from J, leaving 20 bases between. There are 17 residues in the CDR3. Per germline, CDR1 SGHRS and CDR2 YFSETQ.